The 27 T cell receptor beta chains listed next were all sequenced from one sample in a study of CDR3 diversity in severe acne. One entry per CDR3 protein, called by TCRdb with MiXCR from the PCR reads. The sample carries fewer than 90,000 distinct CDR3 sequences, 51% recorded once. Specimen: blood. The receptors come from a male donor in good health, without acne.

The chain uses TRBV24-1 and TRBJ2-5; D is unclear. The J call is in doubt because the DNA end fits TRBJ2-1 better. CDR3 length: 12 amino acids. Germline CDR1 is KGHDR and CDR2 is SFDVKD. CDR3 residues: CATSMLRSEQFF. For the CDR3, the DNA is TGTGCCACCTCGATGCTGCGGTCGGAGCAGTTCTTC.

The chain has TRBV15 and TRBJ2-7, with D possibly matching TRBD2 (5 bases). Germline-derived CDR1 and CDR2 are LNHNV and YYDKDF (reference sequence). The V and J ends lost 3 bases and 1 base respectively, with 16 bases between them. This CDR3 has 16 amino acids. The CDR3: CATSSENRLASYEQYF. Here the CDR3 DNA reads TGTGCCACCAGCAGTGAAAATCGGCTAGCTTCCTACGAGCAGTACTTC.

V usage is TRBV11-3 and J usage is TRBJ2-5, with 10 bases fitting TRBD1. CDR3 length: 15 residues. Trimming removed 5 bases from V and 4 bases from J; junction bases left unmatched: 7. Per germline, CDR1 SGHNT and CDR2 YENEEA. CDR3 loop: CASSPRDRGRETQYF. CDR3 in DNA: TGTGCCAGCAGCCCCCGGGACAGGGGACGAGAGACCCAGTACTTC.

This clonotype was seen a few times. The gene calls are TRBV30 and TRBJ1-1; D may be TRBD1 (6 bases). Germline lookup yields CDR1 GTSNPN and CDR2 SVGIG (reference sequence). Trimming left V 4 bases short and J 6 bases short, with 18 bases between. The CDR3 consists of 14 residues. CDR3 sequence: CAWMSVGQRAEAFF. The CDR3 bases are TGTGCCTGGATGAGTGTGGGACAACGCGCTGAAGCTTTCTTT.

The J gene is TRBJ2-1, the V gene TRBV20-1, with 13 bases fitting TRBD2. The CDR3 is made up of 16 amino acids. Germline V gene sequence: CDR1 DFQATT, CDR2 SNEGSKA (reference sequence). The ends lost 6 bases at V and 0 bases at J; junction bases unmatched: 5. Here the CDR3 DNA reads TGCAGTGCGTCACTAGCGGGGGGGTCCTCCTACAATGAGCAGTTCTTC. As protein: CSASLAGGSSYNEQFF.

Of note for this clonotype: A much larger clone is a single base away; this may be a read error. The CDR3 sequence: CASSATGHEGYTF. In DNA, the CDR3 is TGTGCCAGCAGTGCAACAGGGCATGAGGGCTACACCTTC. The chain links TRBV2 to TRBJ1-2; D possibly corresponds to TRBD1 (6 bases). The germline CDR1 and CDR2 sequences are SNHLY and FYNNEI. V dropped 4 bases and J dropped 8 bases, with 14 bases sitting between them. This CDR3 has 13 amino acids.

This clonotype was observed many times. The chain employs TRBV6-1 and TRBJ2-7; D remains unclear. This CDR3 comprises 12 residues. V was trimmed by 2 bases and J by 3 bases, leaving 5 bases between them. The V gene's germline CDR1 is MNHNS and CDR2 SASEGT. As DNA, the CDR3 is TGTGCCAGCAGTGAAAAGGGCTACGAGCAGTACTTC. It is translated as CASSEKGYEQYF.

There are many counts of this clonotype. Here the CDR3 DNA reads TGTGCCAGCAGTGACATGGGAAATCAGCCCCAGCATTTT. The encoded protein is CASSDMGNQPQHF. V usage is TRBV2 and J usage is TRBJ1-5, with D unresolved. Trimming took off 3 bases at V and 4 bases at J, with 7 bases between the two ends. The CDR3 covers 13 residues. CDR1 SNHLY and CDR2 FYNNEI come from the germline V gene.

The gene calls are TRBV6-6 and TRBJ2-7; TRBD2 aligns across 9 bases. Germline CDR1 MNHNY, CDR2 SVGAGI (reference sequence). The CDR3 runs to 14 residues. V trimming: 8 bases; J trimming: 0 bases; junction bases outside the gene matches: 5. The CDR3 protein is CASARLADSYEQYF. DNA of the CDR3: TGTGCCAGCGCTCGACTAGCGGACTCCTACGAGCAGTACTTC.

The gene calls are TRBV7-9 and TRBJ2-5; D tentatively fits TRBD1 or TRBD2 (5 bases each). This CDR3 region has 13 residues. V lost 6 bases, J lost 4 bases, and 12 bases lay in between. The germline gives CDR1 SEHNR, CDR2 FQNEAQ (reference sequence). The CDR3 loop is CASSGGQSETQYF. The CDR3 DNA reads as TGTGCCAGCAGTGGAGGACAATCAGAGACCCAGTACTTC.

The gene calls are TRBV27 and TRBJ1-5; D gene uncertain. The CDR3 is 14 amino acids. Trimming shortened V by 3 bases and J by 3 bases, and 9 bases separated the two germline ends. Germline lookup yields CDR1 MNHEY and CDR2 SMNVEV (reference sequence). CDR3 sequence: CASSLLGSNQPQHF. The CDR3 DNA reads TGTGCCAGCAGTTTGTTGGGCTCCAATCAGCCCCAGCATTTT.

The CDR3 region is CATSSHEGRTDTQYF. The CDR3 coding sequence is TGTGCCACCAGCAGCCATGAGGGGCGCACAGATACGCAGTATTTT. The V call is TRBV15, the J call TRBJ2-3; D may be TRBD1 or TRBD2 (5 bases each). The CDR3 is made up of 15 amino acids. Germline V gives CDR1 LNHNV, CDR2 YYDKDF (reference sequence). The V end was cut by 3 bases, the J end by 1 base, with 11 bases between.

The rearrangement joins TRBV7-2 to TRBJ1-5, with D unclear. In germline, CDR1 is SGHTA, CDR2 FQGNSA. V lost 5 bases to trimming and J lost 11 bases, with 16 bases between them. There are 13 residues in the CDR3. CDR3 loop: CASSEQISAAQHF. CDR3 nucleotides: TGTGCCAGCAGCGAACAGATATCAGCGGCCCAGCATTTT.

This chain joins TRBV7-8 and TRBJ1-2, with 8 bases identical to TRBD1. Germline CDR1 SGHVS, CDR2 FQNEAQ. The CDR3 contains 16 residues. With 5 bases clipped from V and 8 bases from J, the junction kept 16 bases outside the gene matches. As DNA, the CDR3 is TGTGCCAGCAGCGCGTCTCATCCCGGACAGGGTGTAGGCTACACCTTC. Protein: CASSASHPGQGVGYTF.

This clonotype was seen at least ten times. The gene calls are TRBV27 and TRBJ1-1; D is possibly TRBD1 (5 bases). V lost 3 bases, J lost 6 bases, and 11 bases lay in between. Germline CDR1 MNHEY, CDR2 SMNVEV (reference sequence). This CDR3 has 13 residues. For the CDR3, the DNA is TGTGCCAGCAGTTTGATACAGGAGGCTGAAGCTTTCTTT. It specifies CASSLIQEAEAFF.

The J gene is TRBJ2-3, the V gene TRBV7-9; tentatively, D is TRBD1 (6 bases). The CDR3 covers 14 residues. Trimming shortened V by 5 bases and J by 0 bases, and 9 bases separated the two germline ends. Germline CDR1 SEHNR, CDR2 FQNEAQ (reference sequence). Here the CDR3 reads CASSPGVSTDTQYF. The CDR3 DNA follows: TGTGCCAGCAGCCCAGGGGTTAGCACAGATACGCAGTATTTT.

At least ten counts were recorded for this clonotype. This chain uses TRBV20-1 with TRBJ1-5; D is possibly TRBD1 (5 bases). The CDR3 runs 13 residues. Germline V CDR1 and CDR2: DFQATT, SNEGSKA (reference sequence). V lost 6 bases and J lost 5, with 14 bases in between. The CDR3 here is CSANIGGDQPQHF. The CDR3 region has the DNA TGCAGTGCCAATATCGGGGGGGATCAGCCCCAGCATTTT.

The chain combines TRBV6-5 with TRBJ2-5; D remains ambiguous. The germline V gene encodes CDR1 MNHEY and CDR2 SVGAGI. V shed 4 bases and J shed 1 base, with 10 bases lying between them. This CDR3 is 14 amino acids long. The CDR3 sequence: CASSCPLFQETQYF. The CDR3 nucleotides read TGTGCCAGCAGTTGTCCCCTGTTCCAAGAGACCCAGTACTTC.

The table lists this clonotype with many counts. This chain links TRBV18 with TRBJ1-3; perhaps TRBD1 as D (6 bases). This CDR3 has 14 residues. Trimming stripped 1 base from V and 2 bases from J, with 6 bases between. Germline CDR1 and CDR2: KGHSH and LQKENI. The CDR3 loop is CASSPQGAGNTIYF. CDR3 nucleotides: TGTGCCAGCTCACCACAGGGGGCTGGAAACACCATATATTTT. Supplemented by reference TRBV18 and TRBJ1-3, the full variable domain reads NAGVMQNPRHLVRRRGQEARLRCSPMKGHSHVYWYRQLPEEGLKFMVYLQKENIIDESGMPKERFSAEFPKEGPSILRIQQVVRGDSAAYFCASSPQGAGNTIYFGEGSWLTVV.

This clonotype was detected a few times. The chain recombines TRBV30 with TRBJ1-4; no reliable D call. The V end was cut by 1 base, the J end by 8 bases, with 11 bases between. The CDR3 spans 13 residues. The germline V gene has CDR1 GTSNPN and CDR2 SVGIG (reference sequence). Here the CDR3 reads CAWSGGLGEKLFF. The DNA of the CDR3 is TGTGCCTGGAGTGGAGGGTTGGGAGAAAAACTGTTTTTT.

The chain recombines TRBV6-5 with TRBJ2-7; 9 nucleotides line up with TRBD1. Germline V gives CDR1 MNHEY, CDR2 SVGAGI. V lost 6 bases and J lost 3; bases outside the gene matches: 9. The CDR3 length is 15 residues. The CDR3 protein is CASRPPGTGNYEQYF. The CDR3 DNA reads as TGTGCCAGCAGGCCCCCCGGGACAGGGAACTACGAGCAGTACTTC.

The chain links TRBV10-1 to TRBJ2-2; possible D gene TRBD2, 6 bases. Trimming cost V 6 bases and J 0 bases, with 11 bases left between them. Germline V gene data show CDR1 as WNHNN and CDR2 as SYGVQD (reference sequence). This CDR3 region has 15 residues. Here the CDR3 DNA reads TGCGCCAGCAGCCGGGAGTGGGCGAACACCGGGGAGCTGTTTTTT. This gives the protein CASSREWANTGELFF.

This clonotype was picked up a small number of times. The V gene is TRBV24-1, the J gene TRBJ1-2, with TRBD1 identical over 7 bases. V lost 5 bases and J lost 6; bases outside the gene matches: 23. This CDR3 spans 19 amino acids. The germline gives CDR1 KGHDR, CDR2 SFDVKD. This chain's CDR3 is CATSGGGGGKTGSCDGYTF. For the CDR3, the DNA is TGTGCCACCAGTGGGGGGGGGGGGGGGAAGACAGGGAGCTGCGATGGCTACACCTTC.

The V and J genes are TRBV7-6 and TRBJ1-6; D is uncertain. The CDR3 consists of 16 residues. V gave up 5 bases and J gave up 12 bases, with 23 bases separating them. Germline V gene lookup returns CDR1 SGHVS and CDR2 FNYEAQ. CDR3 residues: CASSTSGLAVVIPLHF. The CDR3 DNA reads TGTGCCAGCAGCACTAGCGGACTAGCGGTTGTGATACCCCTCCACTTT.

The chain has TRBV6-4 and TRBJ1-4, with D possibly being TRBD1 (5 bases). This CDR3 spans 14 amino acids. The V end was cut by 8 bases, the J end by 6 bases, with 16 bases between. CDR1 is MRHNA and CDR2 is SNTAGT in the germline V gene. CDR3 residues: CASFGDLPHEKLFF. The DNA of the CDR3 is TGTGCCAGCTTCGGGGACCTACCCCATGAAAAACTGTTTTTT.

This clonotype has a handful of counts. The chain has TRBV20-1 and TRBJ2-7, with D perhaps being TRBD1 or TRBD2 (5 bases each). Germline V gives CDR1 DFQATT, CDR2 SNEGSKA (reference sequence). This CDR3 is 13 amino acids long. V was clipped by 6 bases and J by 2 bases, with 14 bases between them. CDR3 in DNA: TGCAGTGCCTTTCGGGACGGGACCTACGAGCAGTACTTC. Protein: CSAFRDGTYEQYF.

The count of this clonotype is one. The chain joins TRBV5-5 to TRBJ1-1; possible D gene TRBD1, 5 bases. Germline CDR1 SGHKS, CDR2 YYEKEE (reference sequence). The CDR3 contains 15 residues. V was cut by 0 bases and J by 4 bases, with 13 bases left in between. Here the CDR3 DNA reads TGTGCCAGCAGCTTGGCCAAAGGGGTGGGCACTGAAGCTTTCTTT. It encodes CASSLAKGVGTEAFF.